Listed here are 27 T cell receptor beta chains from one sample, sequenced in a study of blood T cell repertoires in COVID-19. TCRdb's copy holds only in-frame clones and misses some; the assay was immunoSEQ multiplex PCR. The sample lists 68,000 or so clones, 70% to 90% occurring once. Specimen: peripheral blood. These receptors all come from a woman between 45 and 60 years old with COVID-19, enrolled during active disease.

This clone was seen just once. This chain connects TRBV27 to TRBJ2-7; 8 bases fit TRBD1. Germline V gene data show CDR1 as MNHEY and CDR2 as SMNVEV (reference sequence). The V gene end was trimmed by 6 bases and the J gene end by 6 bases; junction bases not matched to a gene: 13. This CDR3 has 15 amino acids. CDR3 in amino acids: CASRTVAAGGFEQYF. The CDR3 bases are TGTGCCAGCAGGACGGTAGCTGCAGGGGGCTTCGAGCAGTACTTC.

The V call is TRBV21-1, the J call TRBJ2-1; the table's D gene call, TRBD2, was not cross checked with the DNA. TRBV21-1 is classified as a pseudogene. This CDR3 region has 16 residues. Here the CDR3 reads CASSRLRTRMINEQFF. The CDR3 region has the DNA TGTGCCAGCAGCAGACTGAGGACTAGGATGATCAATGAGCAGTTCTTC.

The rearrangement links TRBV12-3 or TRBV12-4 to TRBJ2-1; D not resolved. The CDR3 runs 11 residues. V lost 6 bases to trimming and J lost 10 bases, with 10 bases between them. The CDR3 nucleotides are TGTGCCAGCAGCTACTTAGAGGAGCAGTTCTTC. Amino acids: CASSYLEEQFF.

The chain joins TRBV10-3 to TRBJ1-5; D is possibly TRBD1 (5 bases). Germline V gene data show CDR1 as ENHRY and CDR2 as SYGVKD. The CDR3 is 14 amino acids. The V gene lost 4 bases and the J gene lost 4 bases, with 11 bases spanning the gap. CDR3 in amino acids: CAISGAGANQPQHF. The CDR3 DNA is TGTGCCATCAGTGGAGCTGGGGCTAATCAGCCCCAGCATTTT.

V is TRBV9 and J is TRBJ1-4; 7 positions match TRBD1. This CDR3 has 14 residues. V shed 4 bases, J shed 10 bases, and the junction held 10 bases outside the gene matches. In germline, CDR1 is SGDLS, CDR2 YYNGEE. The CDR3 DNA reads as TGTGCCAGCAGCCAAGACAGGGACCTCGGAAAACTGTTTTTT. Translated: CASSQDRDLGKLFF. Drawing the rest from reference TRBV9 and TRBJ1-4, the complete variable domain is DSGVTQTPKHLITATGQRVTLRCSPRSGDLSVYWYQQSLDQGLQFLIQYYNGEERAKGNILERFSAQQFPDLHSELNLSSLELGDSALYFCASSQDRDLGKLFFGSGTQLSVL.

The rearrangement joins TRBV28 to TRBJ2-6; D is perhaps TRBD2 (6 bases). The germline CDR1 and CDR2 sequences are MDHEN and SYDVKM. The CDR3 extends over 16 amino acids. V dropped 4 bases and J dropped 0 bases, with 10 bases sitting between them. CDR3: CASSSYGSSGANVLTF. The CDR3 DNA reads TGTGCCAGCAGTTCTTACGGGAGCTCTGGGGCCAACGTCCTGACTTTC.

The chain is built from TRBV6-2 or TRBV6-3 and TRBJ1-5; 9 nucleotides line up with TRBD1. The CDR3 consists of 18 residues. Looked up from germline, CDR1 is MNHEY and CDR2 is SVGEGT. V lost 4 bases, J lost 1 base, and 11 bases stayed unmatched. In nucleotides, the CDR3 is TGTGCCAGCAGTTCCCCTGACAGGGGGTTCATAAGCAATCAGCCCCAGCATTTT. Protein sequence: CASSSPDRGFISNQPQHF.

This clone was seen only once. V usage is TRBV2 and J usage is TRBJ2-3; 8 positions match TRBD2. With 4 bases clipped from V and 2 bases from J, the junction kept 5 bases outside the gene matches. Germline V lookup: CDR1 SNHLY, CDR2 FYNNEI. The CDR3 runs to 15 residues. The CDR3 spells CASSGIAGTTDTQYF. The CDR3 DNA reads as TGTGCCAGCAGTGGTATAGCGGGGACCACAGATACGCAGTATTTT.

The gene calls are TRBV28 and TRBJ1-1, with D possibly TRBD1 on 6 matching bases. Germline V gene lookup returns CDR1 MDHEN and CDR2 SYDVKM. V gave up 4 bases and J gave up 5 bases, with 17 bases separating them. The CDR3 consists of 15 residues. CDR3 region: CASSYPRGAKTEAFF. The DNA of the CDR3 is TGTGCCAGCAGTTATCCCCGGGGGGCGAAGACTGAAGCTTTCTTT.

In this sample, this clone turned up a few times. In nucleotides, the CDR3 is TGTGCCAGCAGCTTGGCCGGGTTTAATCAGCCCCAGCATTTT. Protein: CASSLAGFNQPQHF. The chain recombines TRBV5-4 with TRBJ1-5; the D is unclear. V lost 0 bases, J lost 4 bases, and 8 bases lay in between. Per the germline V gene, CDR1 is SGHNT and CDR2 is YYREEE (reference sequence). The CDR3 is 14 residues long.

With respect to this clone: The sample holds other DNA sequences that translate to the same CDR3. The chain has TRBV18 and TRBJ2-3; TRBD2 matches at 9 bases. V dropped 1 base and J dropped 4; count of bases not matched to a gene: 6. This CDR3 is 16 amino acids long. Germline CDR1 reads KGHSH; CDR2 reads LQKENI. CDR3 sequence (DNA): TGTGCCAGCTCACCACTAGCGGGAGCCGGGGCAGATACGCAGTATTTT. This sequence encodes CASSPLAGAGADTQYF.

This clone was picked up a small number of times. The chain recombines TRBV3-1 (or the pseudogene TRBV3-2) with TRBJ2-1, with 10 bases lining up with TRBD2. The J segment lost 3 bases and the V segment lost 5 bases, leaving 4 bases of the junction unmatched. Germline V gives CDR1 LGHDT, CDR2 YNNKEL (reference sequence). The CDR3 consists of 15 residues. CDR3 bases: TGTGCCAGCAGCATTCTAGCGGGAGTCTACAATGAGCAGTTCTTC. Residues: CASSILAGVYNEQFF.

The chain carries TRBV5-1 and TRBJ2-1; D is unclear. The CDR3 extends over 11 amino acids. The germline V gene has CDR1 SGHRS and CDR2 YFSETQ. Deletions cut 2 bases from V and 12 bases from J, with 9 bases between. Here the CDR3 reads CASSLEAAQFF. The CDR3 nucleotides are TGCGCCAGCAGCTTAGAAGCCGCGCAGTTCTTC.

The chain uses TRBV2 and TRBJ2-5, with D maybe TRBD1 (5 bases). Germline V gives CDR1 SNHLY, CDR2 FYNNEI. The V and J ends lost 3 bases and 2 bases respectively, with 22 bases between them. This CDR3 spans 18 amino acids. This CDR3 reads CASSDRVNVWSVQETQYF. Written as DNA, the CDR3 is TGTGCCAGCAGTGACAGGGTTAACGTATGGTCAGTGCAAGAGACCCAGTACTTC.

The gene calls are TRBV27 and TRBJ2-6; the match to TRBD1 covers 10 bases. The CDR3 sequence is 19 residues long. V dropped 6 bases and J dropped 3; count of bases not matched to a gene: 14. Looked up from germline, CDR1 is MNHEY and CDR2 is SMNVEV (reference sequence). CDR3 protein: CASRTITGTGVDGANVLTF. The CDR3 bases are TGTGCCAGCAGAACTATTACCGGGACAGGGGTAGATGGGGCCAACGTCCTGACTTTC.

The chain employs TRBV5-5 and TRBJ2-1; perhaps D is TRBD1 or TRBD2 (10 bases each). From germline, CDR1 is SGHKS and CDR2 YYEKEE (reference sequence). CDR3 length: 18 residues. Trimming took off 5 bases at V and 4 bases at J, with 25 bases between the two ends. As DNA, the CDR3 is TGTGCCAGCAGTGGGGGGACAGGGGCACTAGCGGGATACAATGAGCAGTTCTTC. Protein product: CASSGGTGALAGYNEQFF.

The chain has TRBV28 and TRBJ1-2; D is ambiguous. The CDR3 is 14 residues long. Trimming took 2 bases from V and 0 from J, leaving 7 bases between them. From germline, CDR1 is MDHEN and CDR2 SYDVKM. The CDR3 bases are TGTGCCAGCAGTTTAACAGAACCTAACTATGGCTACACCTTC. Translation gives CASSLTEPNYGYTF.

The V gene is TRBV7-8, the J gene TRBJ2-7; TRBD2 might be the D (6 bases). The ends were cut back, 1 base at V and 7 bases at J, with 14 bases in the middle. This CDR3 contains 14 residues. The V gene's germline CDR1 is SGHVS and CDR2 FQNEAQ. The CDR3 DNA reads as TGTGCCAGCAGCTTAGTATCTCGTCGGGGGGAGCAGTACTTC. Amino acids: CASSLVSRRGEQYF.

V is TRBV7-2 and J is TRBJ2-4; 7 bases agree with TRBD1. This CDR3 region has 15 residues. The V segment lost 4 bases and the J segment 5 bases; nucleotides outside the gene matches: 8. Germline V lookup: CDR1 SGHTA, CDR2 FQGNSA. Here the CDR3 reads CASSSFTGVENIQYF. The DNA of the CDR3 is TGTGCCAGCAGCTCATTTACAGGGGTGGAAAACATTCAGTACTTC.

The chain couples TRBV30 to TRBJ2-1, with D possibly matching TRBD2 (7 bases). This CDR3 region has 13 residues. V was shortened by 4 bases and J by 2 bases, with 9 bases between the two germline ends. Germline V gives CDR1 GTSNPN, CDR2 SVGIG (reference sequence). The CDR3 sequence: CAWMGGPYNEQFF. CDR3 sequence (DNA): TGTGCCTGGATGGGGGGGCCCTACAATGAGCAGTTCTTC. Variable domain in full (rest from reference TRBV30 and TRBJ2-1): SQTIHQWPATLVQPVGSPLSLECTVEGTSNPNLYWYRQAAGRGLQLLFYSVGIGQISSEVPQNLSASRPQDRQFILSSKKLLLSDSGFYLCAWMGGPYNEQFFGPGTRLTVL.

The chain joins TRBV11-1 to TRBJ2-1; a possible D gene is TRBD1 (6 bases). V lost 4 bases and J lost 8, with 15 bases in between. Per the germline V gene, CDR1 is SGHAT and CDR2 is FQDESV (reference sequence). The CDR3 runs 14 residues. In nucleotides, the CDR3 is TGTGCCAGCAGCTCGTTGATCAGGGGACATGAGCAGTTCTTC. It is translated as CASSSLIRGHEQFF.

The rearrangement uses TRBV9 and TRBJ1-1; D might be TRBD1 (6 bases). Germline V gene sequence: CDR1 SGDLS, CDR2 YYNGEE. Trimming removed 0 bases from V and 0 bases from J, with 12 bases in between. There are 16 residues in the CDR3. The CDR3 DNA reads TGTGCCAGCAGCGTAGTCGGGGGGCCCTTGAACACTGAAGCTTTCTTT. Translation: CASSVVGGPLNTEAFF.

The chain joins TRBV24-1 to TRBJ1-2; TRBD1 agrees at 9 bases. The CDR3 is made up of 13 amino acids. CDR1 is KGHDR, CDR2 SFDVKD, per germline. J lost 8 bases, V lost 5 bases, and 5 bases had no gene match. This CDR3 is CATSALGQGGYTF. The CDR3 nucleotides are TGTGCCACCAGTGCCCTAGGACAGGGGGGCTACACCTTC.

The chain combines TRBV7-2 with TRBJ2-3; D uncertain. The V and J ends lost 2 bases and 2 bases respectively, with 11 bases between them. The CDR3 sequence is 15 residues long. Germline V gene sequence: CDR1 SGHTA, CDR2 FQGNSA. For the CDR3, the DNA is TGTGCCAGCAGCTTATTATCCGCGTACACAGATACGCAGTATTTT. As protein: CASSLLSAYTDTQYF.

This sequence joins TRBV6-5 and TRBJ1-2; D gene ambiguous. CDR3 size: 13 residues. The germline CDR1 and CDR2 sequences are MNHEY and SVGAGI. Trimming removed 5 bases at V and 4 bases at J, with 11 bases between. The CDR3 DNA reads TGTGCCAGCAGTCTTAGCGGAATCTATGGCTACACCTTC. Amino acids: CASSLSGIYGYTF.

This chain uses TRBV5-1 with TRBJ2-7, with TRBD2 as a possible D gene (6 bases). CDR3 length equals 14 residues. Germline V gene lookup returns CDR1 SGHRS and CDR2 YFSETQ. The V end was cut by 1 base, the J end by 6 bases, with 14 bases between. CDR3 sequence reads: CASSLRRGEPEQYF. The CDR3 DNA is TGCGCCAGCAGCTTGAGGCGGGGTGAACCCGAGCAGTACTTC. Full variable domain (rest looked up from reference TRBV5-1 and TRBJ2-7): KAGVTQTPRYLIKTRGQQVTLSCSPISGHRSVSWYQQTPGQGLQFLFEYFSETQRNKGNFPGRFSGRQFSNSRSEMNVSTLELGDSALYLCASSLRRGEPEQYFGPGTRLTVT.

The chain employs TRBV30 and TRBJ2-3; weak D call: TRBD2 (5 bases). Germline CDR1 and CDR2: GTSNPN and SVGIG (reference sequence). Trimming pared 4 bases from V and 0 bases from J, leaving 11 bases between. The CDR3 spans 14 residues. The CDR3 here is CAWTRLLSTDTQYF. In nucleotides, the CDR3 is TGTGCCTGGACTCGACTATTAAGCACAGATACGCAGTATTTT. Full variable domain (remainder filled in from reference TRBV30 and TRBJ2-3): SQTIHQWPATLVQPVGSPLSLECTVEGTSNPNLYWYRQAAGRGLQLLFYSVGIGQISSEVPQNLSASRPQDRQFILSSKKLLLSDSGFYLCAWTRLLSTDTQYFGPGTRLTVL.